Listed here are 26 T cell receptor beta chains from one sample, sequenced in a study of tumor-infiltrating lymphocytes in primary liver carcinoma. Synthesis of TCR beta cDNA was carried out from 450 to 650 ng total RNA with a constant-region primer. Nested multiplex PCR, run for three rounds with slightly modified ARM-PCR, yielded TCR beta libraries. With TRBV1-TRBV30 forward primers and a C-beta reverse primer, the first two PCR rounds were run for around 10 cycles each. TCRdb analysed the multiplex PCR reads with MiXCR anew, one entry per CDR3 protein. The sample records over 95,000 distinct CDR3 sequences, approximately 68% being singletons. Without any cell sorting, 20-30 mg of bulk tissue yielded co-extracted RNA and DNA. The material sequenced was liver tumor tissue from sampling region 5. Described subset: tumor region T5, tumor centre. Source of these receptors: a woman aged 60-75 years with primary liver carcinoma and hepatitis B virus infection.

This CDR3 is CASQAGTEMVLTF. The CDR3 region has the DNA TGTGCCAGCCAGGCCGGGACGGAAATGGTCCTGACTTTC. This chain connects TRBV28 to TRBJ2-6; D possibly matches TRBD1 or TRBD2 (5 bases each). V gave up 8 bases and J gave up 13 bases, with 18 bases separating them. Germline CDR1 MDHEN, CDR2 SYDVKM. The CDR3 contains 13 residues.

This clonotype was picked up many times. V is TRBV29-1 and J is TRBJ2-1, with D unclear. The CDR3 spans 12 residues. The V end lost 5 bases, the J end lost 6 bases, and 11 bases lay between the germline ends. CDR1 is SQVTM, CDR2 ANQGSEA, per germline. CDR3 nucleotides: TGCAGCGTTACCCAACCCTCCAATGAGCAGTTCTTC. Amino acids: CSVTQPSNEQFF.

The chain carries TRBV7-9 and TRBJ2-2; TRBD2 matches 7 bases. The CDR3 sequence is 15 residues long. Losses at the gene ends were 6 bases for V and 8 bases for J; bases not matched to a gene: 12. Germline V gene lookup returns CDR1 SEHNR and CDR2 FQNEAQ (reference sequence). As DNA, the CDR3 is TGTGCCAGCAGTGCCTCGGCTAGCGGAGGTGGGGAGCTGTTTTTT. This encodes CASSASASGGGELFF.

Points on this clonotype: Mismatch with germline at one junction end may stem from a read error. The V gene is TRBV11-3, the J gene TRBJ2-1, with D tentatively TRBD1 or TRBD2 (5 bases each). The CDR3 has 13 amino acids. Germline CDR1 SGHNT, CDR2 YENEEA. The CDR3 bases are TGTGCCAGCAGCACCGGGGCCTACATTGAGCAGTTCTTC. It codes for CASSTGAYIEQFF.

This clonotype was observed a handful of times. The chain joins TRBV7-9 to TRBJ2-4, with 8 bases identical to TRBD2. Germline V gives CDR1 SEHNR, CDR2 FQNEAQ (reference sequence). With V trimmed by 4 bases and J by 6 bases, 11 bases remained unmatched. This CDR3 is 16 amino acids long. This CDR3 reads CASSSLKPGTRNIQYF. CDR3 in DNA: TGTGCCAGCAGCTCGCTAAAGCCCGGGACTAGAAACATTCAGTACTTC.

Note on this clonotype: Given a much more abundant clone one base away, this may be a read error. The rearrangement uses TRBV13 and TRBJ2-7, with unresolved D. Germline CDR1 is PRHDT and CDR2 is FYEKMQ (reference sequence). This CDR3 region has 13 residues. The CDR3 region has the DNA TGTGCCAGCCGCTTAGGAGACAACTACGAGCAGTACTTC. Translated: CASRLGDNYEQYF.

Concerning this clonotype itself: This CDR3 is missing its conserved last phenylalanine or tryptophan, likely due to a read error. This chain joins TRBV5-4 and TRBJ2-5, with 8 nucleotides matching TRBD1. CDR1 SGHNT and CDR2 YYREEE come from the germline V gene (reference sequence). Trimming cost V 0 bases and J 2 bases; bases outside gene matches: 3. This CDR3 comprises 15 residues. CDR3 nucleotides: TGTGCCAGCAGCTTGGTCAGGGACAGGCAAGAGACCCAGTACTTA. It is translated as CASSLVRDRQETQYL.

As concerns this clonotype: This sequence may be a read error, since a much larger clone differs from it by one base. The V gene is TRBV7-8, the J gene TRBJ2-1; TRBD2 agrees at 7 bases. The CDR3 is made up of 16 amino acids. J lost 9 bases, V lost 1 base, and 12 bases had no gene match. CDR1 and CDR2 (germline): SGHVS, FQNEAQ. CDR3 residues: CASSLGAAGVVGEQFF. As DNA, the CDR3 is TGTGCCAGCAGCTTAGGAGCGGCGGGAGTAGTGGGTGAGCAGTTCTTC. The complete variable domain, with remaining parts taken from reference TRBV7-8 and TRBJ2-1, reads GAGVSQSPRYKVAKRGQDVALRCDPISGHVSLFWYQQALGQGPEFLTYFQNEAQLDKSGLPSDRFFAERPEGSVSTLKIQRTQQEDSAVYLCASSLGAAGVVGEQFFGPGTRLTVL.

Remarks on this clonotype: Likely a read error: the CDR3 ends without its conserved phenylalanine or tryptophan. This chain's CDR3 is CASSPTGGRELFL. The DNA of the CDR3 is TGTGCCAGCAGCCCCACGGGGGGTAGGGAGCTGTTTTTA. The chain uses TRBV7-2 and TRBJ2-2; 7 positions agree with TRBD2. J gave up 9 bases and V 5 bases, and 6 bases lay outside the gene matches. Germline V CDR1 and CDR2: SGHTA, FQGNSA. CDR3 size: 13 residues.

This rearrangement joins TRBV6-5 to TRBJ1-4, with D uncertain. Germline CDR1 is MNHEY and CDR2 is SVGAGI. The CDR3 extends over 16 amino acids. V lost 2 bases and J lost 0, with 10 bases in between. CDR3 nucleotides: TGTGCCAGCAGTTACGGGCCGCCCCCAACTAATGAAAAACTGTTTTTT. Encoded protein: CASSYGPPPTNEKLFF.

This clonotype was found many times. V and J are TRBV29-1 and TRBJ2-1; the match to TRBD2 covers 8 bases. From germline, CDR1 is SQVTM and CDR2 ANQGSEA. Trimming at V came to 4 bases and at J to 4 bases, leaving 3 bases not matched to a gene. The length of the CDR3 is 13 residues. The CDR3 region has the DNA TGCAGCGTTGGGGGACTAGAGTACAATGAGCAGTTCTTC. It encodes CSVGGLEYNEQFF.

This clonotype was recorded at least ten times. The CDR3 here is CASSDSTEDTQYF. The CDR3 nucleotides read TGTGCCAGCAGTGACTCGACAGAAGATACGCAGTATTTT. The J gene is TRBJ2-3, the V gene TRBV6-4, with D maybe TRBD1 (5 bases). Germline CDR1 reads MRHNA; CDR2 reads SNTAGT. Trimming cost V 0 bases and J 5 bases, with 6 bases left between them. This CDR3 is 13 amino acids long.

With respect to this clonotype: Possible read error: a much larger clone is one base away. The V and J genes are TRBV7-9 and TRBJ2-1; perhaps TRBD2 as D (5 bases). CDR1 is SEHNR, CDR2 FQNEAQ, per germline (reference sequence). The length of the CDR3 is 21 residues. Trimming took off 1 base at V and 0 bases at J, with 25 bases between the two ends. CDR3 nucleotides: TGTGCCAGCAGCTTAGTCATAGCCCGACTAACGGCGGAGAGCTCCTACAATGAGCAGTTCTTC. This codes for CASSLVIARLTAESSYNEQFF.

Turning to this clonotype: With a much larger clone just one base away, this may be a read error. The chain links TRBV28 to TRBJ1-2; possibly TRBD1 for D (5 bases). Per germline, CDR1 MDHEN and CDR2 SYDVKM. The CDR3 extends over 15 amino acids. V was cut by 5 bases and J by 4 bases, with 17 bases left in between. DNA of the CDR3: TGTGCCAGCAGTATTCTTGGGACGGCGACCTATGGCTACACCTTC. This sequence encodes CASSILGTATYGYTF.

This clonotype was observed many times. The genes are TRBV4-1 and TRBJ1-1; D gene unclear. Germline CDR1 and CDR2: MGHRA and YSYEKL. This CDR3 region has 12 residues. V lost 2 bases to trimming and J lost 1 base, with 2 bases between them. The CDR3 spells CASSQRNTEAFF. The DNA for the CDR3 is TGCGCCAGCAGCCAACGGAACACTGAAGCTTTCTTT.

The V and J genes are TRBV12-3 or TRBV12-4 and TRBJ2-3; D ambiguous. The CDR3 has 15 amino acids. The V and J ends lost 5 bases and 6 bases respectively, with 18 bases between them. CDR3 coding DNA: TGTGCCAGCAGTCCACCACTAACTAACACGGATACGCAGTATTTT. Its translation: CASSPPLTNTDTQYF.

J is TRBJ2-1 and V is TRBV4-1, with 8 bases identical to TRBD2. J was trimmed by 0 bases and V by 4 bases; bases with no gene match: 2. The CDR3 covers 15 residues. Germline V CDR1 and CDR2: MGHRA, YSYEKL. The CDR3 DNA is TGCGCCAGCAGCCCGAGCGGGAGCTCCTACAATGAGCAGTTCTTC. Translation gives CASSPSGSSYNEQFF.

This clonotype was observed at least ten times. The chain links TRBV11-3 to TRBJ2-1; 9 bases fit TRBD1. Germline V CDR1 and CDR2: SGHNT, YENEEA. The V gene end was trimmed by 8 bases and the J gene end by 14 bases; junction bases not matched to a gene: 10. This CDR3 contains 12 residues. This chain's CDR3 is CASGSGRTGEFF. Written as DNA, the CDR3 is TGTGCCAGCGGCTCCGGCCGGACAGGGGAGTTCTTC.

A note on this clonotype: A much larger clone differs from this one at a single base, so this may be a read error. The chain has TRBV7-9 and TRBJ2-5, with 11 bases lining up with TRBD2. The germline CDR1 and CDR2 sequences are SEHNR and FQNEAQ (reference sequence). This CDR3 comprises 14 residues. CDR3 residues: CASSPGLAVETRYF. The CDR3 nucleotides read TGTGCCAGCAGCCCGGGACTAGCGGTAGAGACCCGGTACTTC.

With respect to this clonotype: A much larger clone is a single base away; this may be a read error. This is likely a read error, given that the CDR3 carries no conserved phenylalanine or tryptophan at its end. V and J are TRBV5-1 and TRBJ2-5; D may correspond to TRBD1 or TRBD2 (6 bases each). The CDR3 totals 16 residues. Trimming removed 1 base at V and 4 bases at J, with 17 bases between. Germline CDR1 reads SGHRS; CDR2 reads YFSETQ. Here the CDR3 reads CASSLIGGPRGETQYS. As DNA, the CDR3 is TGCGCCAGCAGCTTGATTGGGGGGCCCCGTGGAGAGACCCAGTACTCC.

This clonotype was counted ten times or more. CDR3 residues: CASSRTGNSYEQYF. In DNA form, the CDR3 reads TGTGCCAGCAGCAGGACAGGTAACTCCTACGAGCAGTACTTC. The chain uses TRBV5-8 and TRBJ2-7, with 7 positions matching TRBD1. V lost 4 bases and J lost 0; bases outside the gene matches: 4. The germline CDR1 and CDR2 sequences are SGHTS and YDEGEE. CDR3 length: 14 amino acids.

The chain uses TRBV29-1 and TRBJ2-1; D is undetermined. The V end was cut by 3 bases, the J end by 7 bases, with 22 bases between. CDR3 size: 16 residues. Germline values: CDR1 SQVTM, CDR2 ANQGSEA. CDR3 bases: TGCAGCGTTGAGGGAACAGTAGCTCCCAAGTGGAATGAGCAGTTCTTC. Encoded protein: CSVEGTVAPKWNEQFF.

The chain uses TRBV7-8 and TRBJ2-3; D is ambiguous. The germline V gene encodes CDR1 SGHVS and CDR2 FQNEAQ. V was pared by 5 bases and J by 2 bases, with 17 bases between. CDR3 length equals 16 residues. The CDR3 nucleotides read TGTGCCAGCAGCCCCGAATGGGGAACAAACACAGATACGCAGTATTTT. Its translation is CASSPEWGTNTDTQYF.

This clonotype has just one count. This may come from a read error, since a much larger clone is one base off. This chain uses TRBV7-9 with TRBJ2-1; possible D gene TRBD2, 6 bases. The germline CDR1 and CDR2 sequences are SEHNR and FQNEAQ (reference sequence). The CDR3 has 14 residues. The CDR3 DNA is TGTGCCAGCAGTGTCCCGCGGGGCTACAATGAGCAGCTCTTC. This sequence encodes CASSVPRGYNEQLF.

As for this clonotype: The junction departs from germline at one end; a sequencing error may be responsible. The rearrangement links TRBV6-1 to TRBJ2-3, with D unresolved. Germline V gene data show CDR1 as MNHNS and CDR2 as SASEGT. This CDR3 comprises 14 residues. DNA for the CDR3: TGCGCCAGCAGTCGTGAGTGGGCGACAGATACGCAGTATTTT. Protein sequence: CASSREWATDTQYF.

A note on this clonotype: One end of the junction varies from germline; a read error may be responsible. The V gene is TRBV10-2, the J gene TRBJ2-1, with D perhaps TRBD2 (5 bases). Germline loops: CDR1 WSHSY, CDR2 SAAADI. The CDR3 has 15 residues. The CDR3, as DNA: TGCGCCAGCAGTGGAGGGATACTATCCTACGATGAGCAGTTCTTC. It encodes CASSGGILSYDEQFF.